This section outlines one TCR beta chain sequence together with its context. Its antigen is as yet unknown. Germline trimming cut 0 bases from V and 5 bases from J; bases unmatched to any gene: 5. The CDR3 has 16 residues. Germline-derived CDR1 and CDR2 are SGDLS and YYNGEE. Peptide-pool stimulation followed by sequencing identified expanded antigen-specific CD4+ clonotypes in the ViraFEST assay. Researchers isolated CD4+ T cells once 9 to 11 days of culture had elapsed. The cohort was immunized with two doses of either the BNT162b2 or mRNA-1273 vaccine. The sample belongs to a study of vaccination effects on CD4 cells after COVID-19. The study, taken as a whole, reports: Vaccine- and infection-induced clones showed marked clonal contraction late following vaccination.

Only in-frame clones appear in the TCRdb table, and some are missing; sequencing was by immunoSEQ multiplex PCR. The sample shows roughly 41,000 clones, nearly 75% of them seen only once. The genes are TRBV9 and TRBJ2-5; 12 positions match TRBD2. The material sequenced was CD4+ T cells from PBMCs cultured with HCoV-OC43 spike peptides, taken after COVID-19 vaccination. Described subset: HCoV-OC43 spike overlapping peptide pool stimulation. The receptor was derived from a human donor who received a COVID-19 vaccine. Here the CDR3 DNA reads TGTGCCAGCAGCGTAGCCCCTAGCGGGGGGGCTGAGACCCAGTACTTC. Translating gives CASSVAPSGGAETQYF.